A selection of T cell receptor beta chains follows, all from one sample in a study of T cell responses to AZD1222 COVID-19 vaccine. Method: immunoSEQ multiplex PCR; TCRdb's copy keeps in-frame clones and lacks some. This sample carries fewer than 90,000 clones, 75% to 95% of them seen once, and the ten largest clones take approximately 10%. The sequences come from peripheral blood, collected 28 days after the second AZD1222 dose. The receptors originated from an adult who received the AZD1222 COVID-19 vaccine. Both conserved end residues are part of each CDR3.

v_call cdr3_aa
TRBV24-1 CATSDFPPRASSYNEQFF
TRBV2 CASTRTVSSGANVLTF
TRBV6-2/TRBV6-3 CASSYSVYRAYGYTF
TRBV28 CASSWTSVHEQYF
TRBV28 CASSPHFRQGNTIYF
TRBV28 CASSEGNTEAFF
TRBV5-1 CASSPYTGEENSPLHF
TRBV6-5 CASSYGQVGNSPLHF
TRBV18 CASSLAGGGNEQFF
TRBV7-9 CASSTTGNTEAFF